Below, 26 T cell receptor beta chains from the same sample are listed, as sequenced in a study of human T cells and chemical hapten exposure. TCRdb analysed the RACE reads with MiXCR anew, one entry per CDR3 protein. Here the sample spans about 120,000 distinct CDR3 sequences, approximately 12% being singletons. Time point in this sample: pre-sensitization, week 0. Regarding treatment: therapeutic diphenylcyclopropenone sensitization with weekly scalp DPC. This specimen was whole blood, taken in connection with sensitization to the hapten diphenylcyclopropenone (DPC). Receptor source: a young woman with alopecia areata. Some clones in this sample may be carry-over from other donors' samples.

This clonotype turned up a few times. This sequence joins TRBV20-1 and TRBJ1-5; 8 bases line up with TRBD1. J gave up 5 bases and V 2 bases, and 8 bases lay outside the gene matches. In germline, CDR1 is DFQATT, CDR2 SNEGSKA (reference sequence). CDR3 length equals 15 residues. CDR3: CSARQHRGLDQPQHF. The CDR3 region has the DNA TGCAGTGCTAGACAACACAGGGGGTTAGATCAGCCCCAGCATTTT.

This clonotype was detected many times. The V and J genes are TRBV18 and TRBJ1-1; TRBD1 matches 8 bases. The CDR3 runs to 15 residues. Germline CDR1 KGHSH, CDR2 LQKENI. J gave up 1 base and V 3 bases, and 4 bases lay outside the gene matches. CDR3 amino acids: CASSPPGTGNTEAFF. Written as DNA, the CDR3 is TGTGCCAGCTCACCTCCCGGGACAGGGAACACTGAAGCTTTCTTT.

This clonotype has a handful of counts. This rearrangement joins TRBV28 to TRBJ2-7; 7 bases line up with TRBD1. This CDR3 has 15 amino acids. Germline V CDR1 and CDR2: MDHEN, SYDVKM. The V segment lost 5 bases and the J segment 3 bases; nucleotides outside the gene matches: 10. Here the CDR3 reads CASSQPTGSNYEQYF. The DNA of the CDR3 is TGTGCCAGCAGTCAACCGACAGGGTCCAACTACGAGCAGTACTTC.

This chain joins TRBV20-1 and TRBJ2-1; 8 bases match TRBD2. Trimming at V came to 6 bases and at J to 1 base, leaving 5 bases not matched to a gene. CDR1 and CDR2 from the germline V gene are DFQATT and SNEGSKA (reference sequence). The CDR3 is made up of 14 amino acids. The CDR3, as DNA: TGCAGTGCGTTCGGGGGGGCTTCCTACAATGAGCAGTTCTTC. It yields the protein CSAFGGASYNEQFF.

The chain employs TRBV5-3 and TRBJ2-3; D call uncertain. TRBV5-3 is sorted into the ORF group, with uncertain function. V lost 0 bases to trimming and J lost 5 bases, with 13 bases between them. The CDR3 runs 15 residues. This chain's CDR3 is CARSLDHGRGDTQYF. The CDR3 DNA is TGTGCCAGAAGCTTGGATCACGGCCGAGGAGATACGCAGTATTTT.

Here the CDR3 reads CAGNRQGKGTQYF. The CDR3 region has the DNA TGTGCCGGAAACCGACAGGGCAAGGGTACGCAGTATTTT. This rearrangement joins TRBV21-1 to TRBJ2-3; the table's D call of TRBD1 was not tested on the DNA. TRBV21-1 is a recognized pseudogene. The CDR3 has 13 residues.

The CDR3 loop reads CASSWDLGMNTEAFF. The CDR3, as DNA: TGCGCCAGCAGCTGGGACTTAGGTATGAACACTGAAGCTTTCTTT. J is TRBJ1-1 and V is TRBV4-1, with a weak D call TRBD1 (5 bases). This CDR3 comprises 15 residues. Germline CDR1 is MGHRA and CDR2 is YSYEKL. V was cut by 5 bases and J by 0 bases, with 13 bases left in between.

V and J are TRBV6-6 and TRBJ2-3, with D perhaps TRBD2 (5 bases). V lost 11 bases and J 1 base, leaving 13 bases between the germline ends. The CDR3 consists of 13 residues. CDR1 is MNHNY and CDR2 is SVGAGI in the germline V gene (reference sequence). The CDR3, as DNA: TGTGCCGGCGGGCATGGGGGCACAGATACGCAGTATTTT. Translation gives CAGGHGGTDTQYF.

This clonotype occurred a few times. The chain uses TRBV9 and TRBJ2-1; 8 bases are shared with TRBD1. CDR1 SGDLS and CDR2 YYNGEE come from the germline V gene. This CDR3 is built from 15 residues. Germline trimming cut 3 bases from V and 2 bases from J; bases unmatched to any gene: 4. The CDR3 loop is CASSGGQGPYNEQFF. CDR3 nucleotides: TGTGCCAGCAGCGGAGGACAGGGTCCCTACAATGAGCAGTTCTTC.

The gene calls are TRBV20-1 and TRBJ2-2; D may be TRBD1 (6 bases). V dropped 3 bases and J dropped 0 bases, with 11 bases sitting between them. This CDR3 is built from 15 residues. From germline, CDR1 is DFQATT and CDR2 SNEGSKA (reference sequence). The CDR3 DNA reads TGCAGTGCTAGGAAACAGGGCGCGAACACCGGGGAGCTGTTTTTT. This translates into CSARKQGANTGELFF.

This sequence joins TRBV13 and TRBJ2-3, with D perhaps TRBD1 or TRBD2 (5 bases each). CDR1 is PRHDT, CDR2 FYEKMQ, per germline (reference sequence). V dropped 4 bases and J dropped 2 bases, with 13 bases sitting between them. This CDR3 has 15 amino acids. CDR3 DNA: TGTGCCAGCAGCTCCAGTGGGACCCACACAGATACGCAGTATTTT. This sequence encodes CASSSSGTHTDTQYF. The whole variable domain, filled in from reference TRBV13 and TRBJ2-3, reads AAGVIQSPRHLIKEKRETATLKCYPIPRHDTVYWYQQGPGQDPQFLISFYEKMQSDKGSIPDRFSAQQFSDYHSELNMSSLELGDSALYFCASSSSGTHTDTQYFGPGTRLTVL.

The V and J genes are TRBV20-1 and TRBJ1-2, with 9 bases fitting TRBD1. The CDR3 is 15 residues long. Unmatched junction bases numbered 10, after V lost 6 bases and J lost 2 bases. Germline values: CDR1 DFQATT, CDR2 SNEGSKA (reference sequence). CDR3 sequence: CSATNAGQGNYGYTF. The CDR3 DNA reads TGCAGTGCCACCAACGCGGGACAGGGCAACTATGGCTACACCTTC.

There are many counts of this clonotype. The chain couples TRBV2 to TRBJ2-7, with 7 nucleotides matching TRBD1. The CDR3 loop spans 14 amino acids. J gave up 1 base and V 5 bases, and 5 bases lay outside the gene matches. Germline-derived CDR1 and CDR2 are SNHLY and FYNNEI. The CDR3 reads CASSPPDRSYEQYF. The CDR3 DNA sequence: TGTGCCAGCAGTCCCCCGGACAGGTCCTACGAGCAGTACTTC.

This clonotype was detected ten times or more. V and J are TRBV19 and TRBJ1-6; the D is unclear. V dropped 2 bases and J dropped 5 bases, with 13 bases sitting between them. Germline V CDR1 and CDR2: LNHDA, SQIVND (reference sequence). The CDR3 covers 16 residues. The CDR3 reads CASSIRTPHDNSPLHF. The DNA for the CDR3 is TGTGCCAGTAGTATAAGGACCCCGCACGATAATTCACCCCTCCACTTT.

This clonotype has only a few counts. J is TRBJ2-6 and V is TRBV6-2 or TRBV6-3, with D maybe TRBD2 (5 bases). Trimming removed 2 bases at V and 2 bases at J, with 19 bases between. CDR1 is MNHEY and CDR2 is SVGEGT in the germline V gene. There are 19 residues in the CDR3. CDR3 DNA: TGTGCCAGCAGTTACAGTTTGATCGGGGTAAGGGCTGGGGCCAACGTCCTGACTTTC. It translates to CASSYSLIGVRAGANVLTF.

This rearrangement joins TRBV29-1 to TRBJ1-1; perhaps TRBD1 as D (5 bases). V lost 3 bases and J lost 0, with 8 bases in between. CDR1 is SQVTM, CDR2 ANQGSEA, per germline. This CDR3 has 13 amino acids. In DNA form, the CDR3 reads TGCAGCGTTGAGCGGGGGATGAACACTGAAGCTTTCTTT. Encoded protein: CSVERGMNTEAFF. Combining the CDR3 with reference TRBV29-1 and TRBJ1-1 gives the whole variable domain SAVISQKPSRDICQRGTSLTIQCQVDSQVTMMFWYRQQPGQSLTLIATANQGSEATYESGFVIDKFPISRPNLTFSTLTVSNMSPEDSSIYLCSVERGMNTEAFFGQGTRLTVV.

This clonotype was observed many times. J is TRBJ1-1 and V is TRBV6-5; 7 nucleotides match TRBD1. The length of the CDR3 is 16 residues. Germline V lookup: CDR1 MNHEY, CDR2 SVGAGI. J lost 1 base, V lost 7 bases, and 12 bases had no gene match. The CDR3: CASTALPGQRNTEAFF. The CDR3 DNA sequence: TGTGCCAGCACCGCTCTACCGGGACAGAGGAACACTGAAGCTTTCTTT.

This clonotype was found a few times. The rearrangement links TRBV29-1 to TRBJ2-6, with D maybe TRBD2 (5 bases). The length of the CDR3 is 19 residues. Per the germline V gene, CDR1 is SQVTM and CDR2 is ANQGSEA. Trimming shortened V by 3 bases and J by 0 bases, and 21 bases separated the two germline ends. This chain's CDR3 is CSVDGGDRAKSSGANVLTF. CDR3 nucleotides: TGCAGCGTTGATGGAGGAGATCGGGCGAAGAGCTCTGGGGCCAACGTCCTGACTTTC. Supplemented by reference TRBV29-1 and TRBJ2-6, the full variable domain reads SAVISQKPSRDICQRGTSLTIQCQVDSQVTMMFWYRQQPGQSLTLIATANQGSEATYESGFVIDKFPISRPNLTFSTLTVSNMSPEDSSIYLCSVDGGDRAKSSGANVLTFGAGSRLTVL.

CDR3 loop: CASSPERGSNQPQHF. Written as DNA, the CDR3 is TGTGCCAGCAGCCCAGAGCGCGGTAGCAATCAGCCCCAGCATTTT. The chain joins TRBV7-2 to TRBJ1-5; D is ambiguous. CDR3 size: 15 residues. V was clipped by 5 bases and J by 0 bases, with 11 bases between them. CDR1 is SGHTA and CDR2 is FQGNSA in the germline V gene.

This clonotype turned up a few times. V gene TRBV7-9 combines with J gene TRBJ1-2, with 7 positions matching TRBD1. This CDR3 has 16 residues. Per the germline V gene, CDR1 is SEHNR and CDR2 is FQNEAQ (reference sequence). Trimming at V came to 1 base and at J to 2 bases, leaving 7 bases not matched to a gene. DNA for the CDR3: TGTGCCAGCAGCTTAGGACAGGGACAGTCGAACTATGGCTACACCTTC. This gives the protein CASSLGQGQSNYGYTF.

This clonotype has more than one count but fewer than ten. CDR3: CASSQGTADGVNTEAFF. In DNA, the CDR3 is TGCGCCAGCAGCCAAGGAACTGCAGACGGGGTTAACACTGAAGCTTTCTTT. The V call is TRBV4-1, the J call TRBJ1-1; D is ambiguous. The CDR3 covers 17 residues. Germline CDR1 is MGHRA and CDR2 is YSYEKL. The germline V and J ends were trimmed by 1 base and 2 bases, with 17 bases remaining between them.

This clonotype was picked up a small number of times. This chain connects TRBV20-1 to TRBJ2-5; D is tentatively TRBD1 or TRBD2 (5 bases each). The CDR3 extends over 15 amino acids. Germline CDR1 and CDR2: DFQATT and SNEGSKA (reference sequence). V lost 1 base, J lost 4 bases, and 16 bases lay in between. CDR3 DNA sequence: TGCAGTGCTAGAGCGGTACCGGGACGATCAGAGACCCAGTACTTC. This codes for CSARAVPGRSETQYF.

The genes are TRBV9 and TRBJ2-3; no firm D call. Deletions cut 0 bases from V and 2 bases from J, with 10 bases between. This CDR3 is 15 amino acids long. Germline values: CDR1 SGDLS, CDR2 YYNGEE. The CDR3 DNA reads TGTGCCAGCAGCGTAGGGCAGCACAACACAGATACGCAGTATTTT. Protein: CASSVGQHNTDTQYF.

This clonotype occurred a few times. The J gene is TRBJ1-2, the V gene TRBV12-3 or TRBV12-4, with TRBD1 matching over 8 bases. Germline trimming cut 5 bases from V and 8 bases from J; bases unmatched to any gene: 7. The CDR3 extends over 13 amino acids. The CDR3 loop is CASSPGQAGGYTF. In nucleotides, the CDR3 is TGTGCCAGCAGTCCGGGACAGGCGGGGGGCTACACCTTC.

In this sample, this clonotype turned up a few times. The CDR3 DNA reads as TGCAGTGCTTTCCCGGGACAGGGTAATGAAAAACTGTTTTTT. Translating gives CSAFPGQGNEKLFF. The chain combines TRBV20-1 with TRBJ1-4, with 9 bases aligning to TRBD1. The CDR3 spans 14 residues. Germline assignment: CDR1 DFQATT and CDR2 SNEGSKA (reference sequence). The junction had 5 bases not matched to a gene; V was cut back by 5 bases and J by 4 bases.

V usage is TRBV4-1 and J usage is TRBJ2-2, with D unclear. The CDR3 totals 11 residues. The V end was cut by 3 bases, the J end by 7 bases, with 3 bases between. Germline loops: CDR1 MGHRA, CDR2 YSYEKL. CDR3 nucleotides: TGCGCCAGCAGCCAGTTCGGGGAGCTGTTTTTT. Its protein is CASSQFGELFF.